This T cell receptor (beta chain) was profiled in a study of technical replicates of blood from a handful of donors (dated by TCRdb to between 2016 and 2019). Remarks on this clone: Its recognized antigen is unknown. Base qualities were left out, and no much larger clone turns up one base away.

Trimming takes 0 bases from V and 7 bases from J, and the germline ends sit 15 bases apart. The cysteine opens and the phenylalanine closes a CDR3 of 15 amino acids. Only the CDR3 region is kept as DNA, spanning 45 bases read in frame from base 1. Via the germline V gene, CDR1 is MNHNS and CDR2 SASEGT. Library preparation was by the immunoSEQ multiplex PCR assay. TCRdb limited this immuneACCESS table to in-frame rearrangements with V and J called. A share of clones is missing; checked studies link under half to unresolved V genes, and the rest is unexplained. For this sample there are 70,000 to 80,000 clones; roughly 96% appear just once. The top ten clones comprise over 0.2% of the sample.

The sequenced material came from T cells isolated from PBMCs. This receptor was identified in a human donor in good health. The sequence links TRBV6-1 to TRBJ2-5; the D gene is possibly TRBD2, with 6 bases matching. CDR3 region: CASSEARSSEGTQYF. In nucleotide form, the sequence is TGTGCCAGCAGTGAAGCGCGTTCTAGCGAAGGGACCCAGTACTTC.